Listed here are 31 T cell receptor beta chains from one sample, sequenced in a study of T cells in localized non-small cell lung cancer. Profiling relied on immunoSEQ multiplex PCR, and the TCRdb table lists in-frame clones only, not all of them. Among 5,000 to 8,000 clones listed, around 90% were seen once. The sequences come from peripheral blood, collected before any cancer treatment. Source of these receptors: a male donor older than 55 with stage I lung adenocarcinoma.

V usage is TRBV20-1 and J usage is TRBJ2-7; possibly TRBD1 for D (7 bases). The CDR3 loop spans 11 amino acids. CDR1 and CDR2 from the germline V gene are DFQATT and SNEGSKA (reference sequence). Between the trimmed V and J ends, which lost 6 bases and 5 bases, there was a span of 11 bases. The CDR3 DNA sequence: TGCAGTGCCTCCAGGGGGGACGAGCAGTACGTC. Translation: CSASRGDEQYV.

V gene TRBV2 combines with J gene TRBJ2-1; D possibly matches TRBD1 or TRBD2 (5 bases each). Germline CDR1 is SNHLY and CDR2 is FYNNEI. This CDR3 region has 13 residues. V was trimmed by 6 bases and J by 12 bases, leaving 18 bases between them. The CDR3 spells CASRGELGSSQFF. In DNA, the CDR3 is TGTGCCAGCAGAGGGGAGCTGGGTTCGTCGCAGTTCTTC.

The chain carries TRBV9 and TRBJ1-4; TRBD1 is a possible D gene (5 bases). CDR1 and CDR2 (germline): SGDLS, YYNGEE. V lost 6 bases and J lost 10, with 13 bases in between. CDR3 length equals 12 residues. CDR3 sequence (DNA): TGTGCCAGCATGGGGCCCCAAGGAAAACTGTTTTTT. It encodes CASMGPQGKLFF.

V is TRBV5-1 and J is TRBJ2-2; D is undetermined. This CDR3 is 14 amino acids long. CDR1 is SGHRS, CDR2 YFSETQ, per germline. V was pared by 7 bases and J by 1 base, with 11 bases between. This chain's CDR3 is CASESAQNTGELFF. CDR3 bases: TGCGCCAGCGAATCCGCACAGAACACCGGGGAGCTGTTTTTT.

The genes are TRBV19 and TRBJ1-2; D possibly corresponds to TRBD1 (5 bases). The ends were cut back, 7 bases at V and 2 bases at J, with 17 bases in the middle. Germline V CDR1 and CDR2: LNHDA, SQIVND (reference sequence). This CDR3 has 15 residues. Here the CDR3 reads CASTPGGGSNYGYTF. The CDR3 nucleotides read TGTGCCAGTACCCCGGGGGGGGGATCCAACTATGGCTACACCTTC.

This clone occurred once. V is TRBV9 and J is TRBJ1-1; no clear D gene. Trimming removed 0 bases at V and 3 bases at J, with 9 bases between. CDR1 and CDR2 (germline): SGDLS, YYNGEE. This CDR3 has 14 residues. The CDR3 is CASSVALGYTEAFF. Here the CDR3 DNA reads TGTGCCAGCAGCGTAGCTTTGGGGTACACTGAAGCTTTCTTT.

CDR3 sequence (DNA): TGTGCCTGGACGCGGGGCTACTCCTACGAGCAGTACTTC. Its protein product is CAWTRGYSYEQYF. The chain combines TRBV30 with TRBJ2-7; D is perhaps TRBD2 (6 bases). With 4 bases removed from V and 0 bases from J, the gap between germline ends came to 10 bases. This CDR3 spans 13 amino acids. Germline CDR1 reads GTSNPN; CDR2 reads SVGIG (reference sequence). The full variable domain, rest sourced from reference TRBV30 and TRBJ2-7, is SQTIHQWPATLVQPVGSPLSLECTVEGTSNPNLYWYRQAAGRGLQLLFYSVGIGQISSEVPQNLSASRPQDRQFILSSKKLLLSDSGFYLCAWTRGYSYEQYFGPGTRLTVT.

This chain connects TRBV19 to TRBJ2-1, with TRBD2 identical over 12 bases. CDR1 and CDR2 from the germline V gene are LNHDA and SQIVND (reference sequence). The CDR3 spans 12 residues. DNA of the CDR3: TGTGTCACTAGCGGGAGGTACAATGAGCAGTTCTTC. It is translated as CVTSGRYNEQFF.

The V gene is TRBV21-1, the J gene TRBJ2-6. TRBV21-1 is flagged as a pseudogene. The CDR3 consists of 16 residues. Written as DNA, the CDR3 is TGTGCCAGCTGGGATTGCCGACGCCCTGGGGCCAACGTCCTGACTTTC. Translating gives CASWDCRRPGANVLTF.

DNA for the CDR3: TGTGCCAGCAGCGTGAGTACAGGGGGCAGTGGCTACACCTTC. Its translation is CASSVSTGGSGYTF. This sequence joins TRBV9 and TRBJ1-2; 9 bases align to TRBD1. The CDR3 covers 14 residues. Germline V lookup: CDR1 SGDLS, CDR2 YYNGEE. With 2 bases clipped from V and 7 bases from J, the junction kept 6 bases outside the gene matches. Together with reference TRBV9 and TRBJ1-2, the CDR3 gives the full variable domain: DSGVTQTPKHLITATGQRVTLRCSPRSGDLSVYWYQQSLDQGLQFLIQYYNGEERAKGNILERFSAQQFPDLHSELNLSSLELGDSALYFCASSVSTGGSGYTFGSGTRLTVV.

The chain combines TRBV10-3 with TRBJ2-7; no clear D gene. Deletions cut 0 bases from V and 5 bases from J, with 11 bases between. The CDR3 length is 14 residues. Per the germline V gene, CDR1 is ENHRY and CDR2 is SYGVKD. CDR3 coding DNA: TGTGCCATCAGTGAGTCCGTAGGAAGCGACGAGCAGTACTTC. Translated: CAISESVGSDEQYF.

The V call is TRBV7-2, the J call TRBJ1-1; D unresolved. Between the trimmed V and J ends, which lost 2 bases and 0 bases, there was a span of 4 bases. CDR1 is SGHTA, CDR2 FQGNSA, per germline. CDR3 length: 13 amino acids. CDR3 protein: CASSLWMNTEAFF. The CDR3 nucleotides are TGTGCCAGCAGCTTATGGATGAACACTGAAGCTTTCTTT.

The V and J genes are TRBV6-1 and TRBJ2-7, with no clear D. Germline CDR1 and CDR2: MNHNS and SASEGT. The CDR3 spans 14 residues. The V end was cut by 2 bases, the J end by 6 bases, with 14 bases between. The CDR3: CASSEFTDLGEQYV. The CDR3 nucleotides are TGTGCCAGCAGTGAATTTACAGATCTGGGCGAGCAGTACGTC.

The V gene is TRBV14, the J gene TRBJ2-7; D is ambiguous. Trimming removed 2 bases from V and 6 bases from J, with 11 bases in between. The CDR3 contains 13 residues. Germline CDR1 is SGHDN and CDR2 is FVKESK. The CDR3 protein is CASSQTRVGEQYV. The DNA for the CDR3 is TGTGCCAGCAGCCAAACCCGAGTGGGCGAGCAGTACGTC.

V usage is TRBV7-2 and J usage is TRBJ2-3; D is ambiguous. The CDR3 length is 14 residues. V was pared by 2 bases and J by 4 bases, with 10 bases between. Looked up from germline, CDR1 is SGHTA and CDR2 is FQGNSA. This CDR3 reads CASSLPVFADTQYF. The CDR3 DNA reads TGTGCCAGCAGCTTACCAGTTTTCGCAGATACGCAGTATTTT.

The chain uses TRBV6-5 and TRBJ1-1; D may be TRBD1 (5 bases). The CDR3 extends over 13 amino acids. V shed 4 bases and J shed 3 bases, with 9 bases lying between them. The germline V gene encodes CDR1 MNHEY and CDR2 SVGAGI. The CDR3 loop is CASSSQGYTEAFF. For the CDR3, the DNA is TGTGCCAGCAGTTCCCAGGGATACACTGAAGCTTTCTTT.

There are a few counts of this clone. The chain uses TRBV10-1 and TRBJ2-7, with D tentatively TRBD1 (6 bases). The CDR3 is 12 amino acids. Trimming pared 6 bases from V and 4 bases from J, leaving 10 bases between. Germline CDR1 and CDR2: WNHNN and SYGVQD (reference sequence). The DNA of the CDR3 is TGCGCCAGCAGCGGCAGGGGTTACGAGCAGTACTTC. Translation: CASSGRGYEQYF.

This clone is deemed large. This rearrangement joins TRBV6-5 to TRBJ1-2, with D tentatively TRBD1 (6 bases). CDR3 length equals 14 residues. In germline, CDR1 is MNHEY, CDR2 SVGAGI. V was clipped by 5 bases and J by 6 bases, with 16 bases between them. CDR3 in DNA: TGTGCCAGCAGTGAAGGGGGAATTCCTGATGGCTACACCTTC. It yields the protein CASSEGGIPDGYTF.

The chain joins TRBV6-5 to TRBJ1-2; D unclear. Trimming took off 6 bases at V and 7 bases at J, with 15 bases between the two ends. Germline V gene data show CDR1 as MNHEY and CDR2 as SVGAGI. The CDR3 totals 13 residues. CDR3 bases: TGTGCCAGCAGGTGGATAGGCCTCGGTGGCTACACCTTC. This codes for CASRWIGLGGYTF.

V usage is TRBV19 and J usage is TRBJ1-1; the D gene is possibly TRBD1 (5 bases). V was clipped by 5 bases and J by 1 base, with 17 bases between them. Looked up from germline, CDR1 is LNHDA and CDR2 is SQIVND (reference sequence). The CDR3 is 16 residues long. CDR3 bases: TGTGCCAGTAGTGGGTTGGGGGGGAGAGGGAACACTGAAGCTTTCTTT. It is translated as CASSGLGGRGNTEAFF.

Here the CDR3 DNA reads TGTGCCAGCAGCTTGGCCTTGACTAGCGGGCTTAGTGATACGCAGTATTTT. Protein product: CASSLALTSGLSDTQYF. V gene TRBV4-2 combines with J gene TRBJ2-3, with TRBD2 matching 10 bases. The V and J ends lost 5 bases and 6 bases, in that order; junction bases with no gene match: 14. The germline V gene encodes CDR1 LGHNA and CDR2 YNFKEQ. The CDR3 extends over 17 amino acids.

The J gene is TRBJ2-5, the V gene TRBV5-4; D might be TRBD1 or TRBD2, each matching 5 bases. CDR1 is SGHNT, CDR2 YYREEE, per germline (reference sequence). The CDR3 loop spans 13 amino acids. The germline V and J ends were trimmed by 4 bases and 5 bases, with 12 bases remaining between them. The CDR3 DNA sequence: TGTGCCAGCAGCAGAGGGGTTGTGGAGACCCAGTACTTC. Its translation is CASSRGVVETQYF.

The rearrangement joins TRBV19 to TRBJ1-1; TRBD1 agrees at 8 bases. Per the germline V gene, CDR1 is LNHDA and CDR2 is SQIVND (reference sequence). The length of the CDR3 is 14 residues. V lost 9 bases to trimming and J lost 0 bases; unmatched junction nucleotides: 6. CDR3 DNA sequence: TGTGCCAGCGACAGGGGTTCAATGAACACTGAAGCTTTCTTT. Translating it yields CASDRGSMNTEAFF.

CDR3 loop: CASSWDRGNTEAFF. CDR3 sequence (DNA): TGCGCCAGCAGCTGGGACAGGGGGAACACTGAAGCTTTCTTT. V usage is TRBV5-1 and J usage is TRBJ1-1; 10 bases are shared with TRBD1. The CDR3 sequence is 14 residues long. V dropped 3 bases and J dropped 1; count of bases not matched to a gene: 0. Per the germline V gene, CDR1 is SGHRS and CDR2 is YFSETQ.

The rearrangement links TRBV10-3 to TRBJ2-7; TRBD1 matches 10 bases. This CDR3 region has 13 residues. After removal of 6 bases from V and 2 bases from J, the junction contained 1 base not matched to a gene. Germline V CDR1 and CDR2: ENHRY, SYGVKD. CDR3 DNA sequence: TGTGCCATCAGCGGACAGGGGGCCTACGAGCAGTACGTC. This translates into CAISGQGAYEQYV.

V and J are TRBV7-3 and TRBJ2-3; 7 bases map to TRBD1. The V gene's germline CDR1 is SGHTA and CDR2 FQGTGA. This CDR3 comprises 18 residues. Trimming cost V 1 base and J 1 base; bases outside gene matches: 11. The CDR3: CASSLRGSTGARTDTQYF. The DNA for the CDR3 is TGTGCCAGCAGCTTAAGGGGGTCAACAGGGGCACGCACAGATACGCAGTATTTT.

The chain is built from TRBV7-9 and TRBJ2-3; maybe TRBD1 (5 bases). Trimming took off 3 bases at V and 4 bases at J, with 17 bases between the two ends. Germline loops: CDR1 SEHNR, CDR2 FQNEAQ (reference sequence). CDR3 size: 16 residues. The CDR3 here is CASSFPRQGEADTQYF. CDR3 DNA: TGTGCCAGCAGCTTCCCTCGGCAGGGTGAGGCAGATACGCAGTATTTT.

The V gene is TRBV7-8, the J gene TRBJ2-5; TRBD2 matches at 7 bases. This CDR3 is 16 amino acids long. CDR1 SGHVS and CDR2 FQNEAQ come from the germline V gene. With V trimmed by 3 bases and J by 1 base, 8 bases remained unmatched. The CDR3 DNA reads TGTGCCAGCAGCTTCAAAAGGTTAGCGGGCCAAGAGACCCAGTACTTC. Protein product: CASSFKRLAGQETQYF.

This chain connects TRBV15 to TRBJ1-1; TRBD1 might be the D (6 bases). The CDR3 is 10 amino acids. With 9 bases removed from V and 4 bases from J, the gap between germline ends came to 6 bases. Germline V gives CDR1 LNHNV, CDR2 YYDKDF (reference sequence). CDR3 DNA sequence: TGTGCCACAGGGGGCACTGAAGCTTTCTTT. It specifies CATGGTEAFF.

The V and J genes are TRBV19 and TRBJ2-1; 11 bases line up with TRBD1. The CDR3 is 14 residues long. Germline V gene lookup returns CDR1 LNHDA and CDR2 SQIVND (reference sequence). J lost 7 bases, V lost 5 bases, and 4 bases had no gene match. The CDR3 spells CASSGQGAPNEQFF. DNA for the CDR3: TGTGCCAGTAGTGGACAGGGGGCGCCGAATGAGCAGTTCTTC.

The V gene is TRBV12-5, the J gene TRBJ1-2, with a possible D match to TRBD1 (5 bases). This CDR3 has 14 residues. The V gene lost 4 bases and the J gene lost 4 bases, with 13 bases spanning the gap. In germline, CDR1 is LGHNT, CDR2 FRNRAP. Written as DNA, the CDR3 is TGTGCTAGTGGTTCGCCCGGACATATCTATGGCTACACCTTC. As protein: CASGSPGHIYGYTF.